This record concerns one TCR beta chain sequence. This specimen belongs to a study of blood T cell repertoires in COVID-19. Study at large: The origin of the acute and convalescent COVID-19 samples was the United States, Italy and Spain.

Methods used by the authors: Amplifying reference gene primers gave estimates of nucleated cell counts. Profiled with immunoSEQ multiplex PCR; TCRdb holds only in-frame clones, not every one. D and trimming were read from the DNA, whereas the V and J calls and clone size are those reported in that table. The sample yields roughly 310,000 clones, roughly 88% seen once. It was during active infection that Seattle patients were enrolled and then longitudinally followed. This clonotype was obtained from a young woman with COVID-19, enrolled during active disease. Specimen: peripheral blood.

CDR3 nucleotide sequence: TGTGCCAGCAGCCTGGGACAGAATTTCAATGAGCAGTTCTTC. It yields the protein CASSLGQNFNEQFF. This chain links TRBV11-3 with TRBJ2-1; 7 bases agree with TRBD1. Trimming took 5 bases from V and 6 from J; bases not matched to a gene: 7. Germline CDR1 SGHNT, CDR2 YENEEA. This CDR3 is 14 amino acids long.